Listed below are T cell receptor beta chains from one sample, sequenced in a study of cytomegalovirus exposure and HLA in healthy donors. Clones were read by immunoSEQ multiplex PCR, and TCRdb kept only the in-frame ones, dropping some. The sample table includes around 110,000 clones. Material: PBMCs. Source of these receptors: a man aged 25-45 years in good health and CMV-seronegative. Each CDR3 is given with its conserved first and last residue. The D gene is left open where the match is weak.

CDR3aa	CDR3nt	d_gene	v_gene	j_gene	len
CASRYTSDLMNTEAFF	TGTGCCAGCAGATATACGTCGGACTTAATGAACACTGAAGCTTTCTTT	-	TRBV7-9	TRBJ1-1	16
CASSQDPRSGGPSFGDTQYF	TGCGCCAGCAGCCAAGACCCACGTAGCGGGGGGCCCAGCTTCGGCGATACGCAGTATTTT	TRBD2	TRBV4-3	TRBJ2-3	20
CASSLRFNSPLHF	TGTGCCAGCAGCCTACGTTTTAATTCACCCCTCCACTTT	-	TRBV11-2	TRBJ1-6	13
CASSPGGDTQYF	TGTGCCAGCTCACCGGGAGGGGATACGCAGTATTTT	TRBD2	TRBV18	TRBJ2-3	12
CASSYSKGETQHF	TGTGCCAGCAGTTACTCGAAAGGGGAAACCCAGCATTTT	-	TRBV6-5	TRBJ1-5	13
CASSSTQGYYQETQYF	TGTGCCAGCAGCTCGACCCAGGGGTACTATCAAGAGACCCAGTACTTC	-	TRBV7-8	TRBJ2-5	16
CASTGRGAQYF	TGTGCCAGCACGGGCCGGGGGGCCCAGTACTTC	TRBD2	TRBV6-5	TRBJ2-5	11
CASSSVQDSYEQYF	TGTGCCAGCAGCTCAGTCCAGGACAGCTACGAGCAGTACTTC	-	TRBV7-6	TRBJ2-7	14
CATGGGYGYTF	TGTGCCACCGGGGGGGGCTACGGCTACACCTTC	-	TRBV15	TRBJ1-2	11
CASSGNGRGSGNTIYF	TGTGCCAGCAGTGGAAACGGACGCGGGTCCGGAAACACCATATATTTT	-	TRBV2	TRBJ1-3	16
CAWSVQIGLDEQFF	TGTGCCTGGAGTGTACAGATCGGACTGGATGAGCAGTTCTTC	-	TRBV30	TRBJ2-1	14
CASTHGANSGGYTF	TGTGCCAGCACCCACGGTGCGAACTCCGGTGGCTACACCTTC	-	TRBV28	TRBJ1-2	14
CASSLRQGFNTEAFF	TGTGCCAGCAGCTTGCGACAGGGTTTCAACACTGAAGCTTTCTTT	TRBD1	TRBV11-2	TRBJ1-1	15
CASSSDGKREPQHF	TGTGCCAGCAGTTCGGACGGGAAGAGGGAGCCCCAGCATTTT	-	TRBV6-5	TRBJ1-5	14
CASSLAGRNTGELFF	TGTGCCAGCAGTTTAGCGGGCCGGAACACCGGGGAGCTGTTTTTT	-	TRBV28	TRBJ2-2	15
CASSQDRPGRNTIYF	TGTGCCAGCAGCCAAGACCGGCCAGGGAGAAACACCATATATTTT	-	TRBV14	TRBJ1-3	15
CASSEYRAITDTQYF	TGTGCCAGCAGTGAATACAGGGCAATTACAGATACGCAGTATTTT	-	TRBV6-1	TRBJ2-3	15
CASSRGGVETQYF	TGTGCCAGCAGCCGGGGAGGGGTGGAGACCCAGTACTTC	TRBD2	TRBV9	TRBJ2-5	13
CASSLGGTDTQYF	TGTGCCAGCAGCTTAGGAGGCACAGATACGCAGTATTTT	-	TRBV11-2	TRBJ2-3	13
CASSSGAGGPPYNEQFF	TGTGCCAGCAGCTCGGGGGCGGGGGGCCCCCCCTACAATGAGCAGTTCTTC	TRBD2	TRBV5-4	TRBJ2-1	17
CASSVDSGEYSPLHF	TGTGCCAGCAGCGTAGACTCAGGGGAATACTCACCCCTCCACTTT	-	TRBV9	TRBJ1-6	15
CSVVRGTGKTETQYF	TGCAGCGTTGTCCGCGGGACAGGGAAGACGGAGACCCAGTACTTC	TRBD1	TRBV29-1	TRBJ2-5	15
CASSSRQGLYTEAFF	TGTGCCAGCAGCTCCCGACAGGGCCTCTACACTGAAGCTTTCTTT	TRBD1	TRBV5-4	TRBJ1-1	15
CASSDRGGGEPQHF	TGTGCCAGCAGTGACAGGGGCGGCGGAGAGCCCCAGCATTTT	TRBD1	TRBV27	TRBJ1-5	14
CASSQSTGHLTDTQYF	TGTGCCAGCAGCCAATCCACGGGACACTTAACAGATACGCAGTATTTT	-	TRBV4-2	TRBJ2-3	16
CASSLKGPSYEQYF	TGTGCCAGCAGCTTAAAGGGGCCCTCCTACGAGCAGTACTTC	-	TRBV7-2	TRBJ2-7	14
CAISWTGSNTEAFF	TGTGCCATCAGCTGGACAGGGAGCAACACTGAAGCTTTCTTT	TRBD1	TRBV10-3	TRBJ1-1	14
CASRPGQGIPYEQYF	TGTGCCAGCAGACCGGGACAGGGGATCCCCTACGAGCAGTACTTC	TRBD1	TRBV6-5	TRBJ2-7	15
CASSLDGSYNEQFF	TGCGCCAGCAGCTTGGACGGGTCCTACAATGAGCAGTTCTTC	-	TRBV5-1	TRBJ2-1	14
CASSLQEADTQYF	TGTGCCAGCAGCTTACAGGAGGCAGATACGCAGTATTTT	-	TRBV7-2	TRBJ2-3	13
CASSLSGGPTYEQYF	TGTGCCAGCAGTCTTAGCGGGGGTCCGACCTACGAGCAGTACTTC	TRBD2	TRBV2	TRBJ2-7	15
CASSKSGLANEQYF	TGTGCCAGTAGTAAATCGGGACTAGCGAACGAGCAGTACTTC	TRBD2	TRBV19	TRBJ2-7	14
CASSLEVRGGKDNEQFF	TGTGCCAGCAGCTTAGAAGTACGAGGGGGCAAGGACAATGAGCAGTTCTTC	TRBD1	TRBV7-6	TRBJ2-1	17
CASSAGTPSPEAFF	TGTGCCAGCAGTGCCGGGACACCGAGCCCTGAAGCTTTCTTT	-	TRBV6-1	TRBJ1-1	14
CASSPPRRGGLYNEQFF	TGTGCCAGCTCACCACCGAGGCGGGGGGGCCTCTACAATGAGCAGTTCTTC	TRBD2	TRBV18	TRBJ2-1	17
CASSDLGGYSYEQYF	TGCGCCAGCAGTGATTTAGGCGGCTACTCCTACGAGCAGTACTTC	-	TRBV10-2	TRBJ2-7	15
CASSEAGDRYNEQFF	TGTGCCAGCAGCGAAGCAGGGGATCGCTACAATGAGCAGTTCTTC	-	TRBV11-3	TRBJ2-1	15
CASSQDPSGETQYF	TGCGCCAGCAGCCAAGATCCCAGTGGAGAGACCCAGTACTTC	-	TRBV4-1	TRBJ2-5	14
CASSPRLAGGLETQYF	TGTGCCAGCAGCCCCCGACTAGCGGGGGGTTTGGAGACCCAGTACTTC	TRBD2	TRBV27	TRBJ2-5	16
CASSSSAALNTEAFF	TGCGCCAGCAGCTCCTCCGCGGCCCTGAACACTGAAGCTTTCTTT	-	TRBV5-1	TRBJ1-1	15
CASSQQALQETQYF	TGTGCCAGTAGTCAACAGGCCCTCCAAGAGACCCAGTACTTC	-	TRBV19	TRBJ2-5	14
CATSAGGSLNTEAFF	TGTGCCACCAGCGCGGGGGGGAGTTTGAACACTGAAGCTTTCTTT	-	TRBV15	TRBJ1-1	15
CASSLVSGGTSYNEQFF	TGTGCCAGCAGCTTGGTGAGCGGGGGAACTTCCTACAATGAGCAGTTCTTC	TRBD2	TRBV7-2	TRBJ2-1	17
CASSLEARVGRHRTYEQYF	TGTGCCAGCAGCTTAGAGGCCAGGGTGGGGAGGCACCGAACCTACGAGCAGTACTTC	-	TRBV7-6	TRBJ2-7	19
CATSRVRGYGNQPQHF	TGTGCCACCAGCAGAGTAAGGGGGTATGGCAATCAGCCCCAGCATTTT	-	TRBV15	TRBJ1-5	16
CASGSGSGSYEQYF	TGTGCTAGTGGTTCGGGTAGCGGCTCCTACGAGCAGTACTTC	-	TRBV12-5	TRBJ2-7	14
CASRRDTSYEQYF	TGTGCCAGCAGGAGGGACACCTCCTACGAGCAGTACTTC	-	TRBV2	TRBJ2-7	13
CASSFRQGAGNTIYF	TGTGCCAGCAGCTTCCGACAGGGGGCTGGAAACACCATATATTTT	TRBD1	TRBV5-4	TRBJ1-3	15
CASSPDSIYEQYF	TGTGCCAGTAGTCCGGACAGTATCTACGAGCAGTACTTC	-	TRBV19	TRBJ2-7	13
CASSYGTGSSGNTIYF	TGTGCCAGCAGCTACGGGACAGGTAGCTCTGGAAACACCATATATTTT	TRBD1	TRBV5-5	TRBJ1-3	16
CASSVKAGLTGNTIYF	TGTGCCAGTAGTGTGAAAGCAGGGCTTACTGGAAACACCATATATTTT	-	TRBV19	TRBJ1-3	16
CSVEIAGGSDTQYF	TGCAGCGTTGAGATAGCGGGGGGCTCAGATACGCAGTATTTT	TRBD2	TRBV29-1	TRBJ2-3	14
CASGISGTGVYGYTF	TGTGCCAGCGGAATCTCCGGGACAGGGGTCTATGGCTACACCTTC	TRBD1	TRBV27	TRBJ1-2	15